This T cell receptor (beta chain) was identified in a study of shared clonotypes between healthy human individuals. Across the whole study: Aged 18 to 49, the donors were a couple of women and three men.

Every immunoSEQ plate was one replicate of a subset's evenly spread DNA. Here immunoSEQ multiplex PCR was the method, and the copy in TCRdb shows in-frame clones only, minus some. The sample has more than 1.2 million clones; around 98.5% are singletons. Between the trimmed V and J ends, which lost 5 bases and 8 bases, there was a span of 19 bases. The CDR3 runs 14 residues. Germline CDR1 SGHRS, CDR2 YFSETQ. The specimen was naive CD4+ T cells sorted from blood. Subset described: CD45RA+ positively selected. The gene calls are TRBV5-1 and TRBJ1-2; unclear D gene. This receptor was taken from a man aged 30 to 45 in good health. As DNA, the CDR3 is TGCGCCAGCAGTTTCAGTGACCCCGCGGGGGGCTACACCTTC. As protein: CASSFSDPAGGYTF. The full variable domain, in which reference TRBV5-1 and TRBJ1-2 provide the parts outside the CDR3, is KAGVTQTPRYLIKTRGQQVTLSCSPISGHRSVSWYQQTPGQGLQFLFEYFSETQRNKGNFPGRFSGRQFSNSRSEMNVSTLELGDSALYLCASSFSDPAGGYTFGSGTRLTVV.